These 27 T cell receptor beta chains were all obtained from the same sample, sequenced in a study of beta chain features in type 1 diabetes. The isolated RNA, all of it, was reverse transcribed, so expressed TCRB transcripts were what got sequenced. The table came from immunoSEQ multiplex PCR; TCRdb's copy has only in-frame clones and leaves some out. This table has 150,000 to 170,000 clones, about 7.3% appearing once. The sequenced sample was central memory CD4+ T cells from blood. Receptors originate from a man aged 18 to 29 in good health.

CDR3 region: CASSLVWQMNTEAFF. CDR3 sequence (DNA): TGTGCCAGCAGCTTAGTGTGGCAGATGAACACTGAAGCTTTCTTT. The V gene is TRBV7-2, the J gene TRBJ1-1; no clear D. Trimming cost V 1 base and J 0 bases, with 9 bases left between them. The CDR3 runs 15 residues. The germline gives CDR1 SGHTA, CDR2 FQGNSA.

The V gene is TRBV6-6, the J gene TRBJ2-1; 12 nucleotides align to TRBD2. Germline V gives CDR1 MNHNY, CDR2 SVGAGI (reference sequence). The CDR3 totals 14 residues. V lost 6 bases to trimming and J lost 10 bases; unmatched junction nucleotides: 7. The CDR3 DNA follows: TGTGCCAGCAGGACTAGCGGGAGTTTTAGCGAGCAGTTCTTC. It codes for CASRTSGSFSEQFF.

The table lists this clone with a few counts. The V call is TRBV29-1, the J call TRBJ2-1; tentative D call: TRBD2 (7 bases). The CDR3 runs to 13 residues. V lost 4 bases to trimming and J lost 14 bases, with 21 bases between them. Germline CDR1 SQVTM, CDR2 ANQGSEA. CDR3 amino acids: CSVASKGGVSEFF. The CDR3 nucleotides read TGCAGCGTTGCCTCAAAAGGGGGGGTGAGTGAGTTCTTC.

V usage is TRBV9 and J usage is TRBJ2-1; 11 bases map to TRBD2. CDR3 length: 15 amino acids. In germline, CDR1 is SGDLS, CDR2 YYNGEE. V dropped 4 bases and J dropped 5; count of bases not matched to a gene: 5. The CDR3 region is CASSNLAGGDNEQFF. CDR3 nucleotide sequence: TGTGCCAGCAGCAATTTAGCGGGGGGGGACAATGAGCAGTTCTTC.

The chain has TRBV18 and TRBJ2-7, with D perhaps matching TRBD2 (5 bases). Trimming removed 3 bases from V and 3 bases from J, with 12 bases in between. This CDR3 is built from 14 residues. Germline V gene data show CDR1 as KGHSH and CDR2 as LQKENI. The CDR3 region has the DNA TGTGCCAGCTCACCGACCCTAGCAGACTACGAGCAGTACTTC. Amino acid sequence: CASSPTLADYEQYF.

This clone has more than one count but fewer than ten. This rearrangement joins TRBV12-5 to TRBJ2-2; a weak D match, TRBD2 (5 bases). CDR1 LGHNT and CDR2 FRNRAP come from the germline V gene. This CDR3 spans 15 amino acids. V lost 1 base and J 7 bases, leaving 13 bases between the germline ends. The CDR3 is CASGLAEGRVGELFF. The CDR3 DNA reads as TGTGCTAGTGGTTTGGCAGAGGGAAGGGTCGGGGAGCTGTTTTTT.

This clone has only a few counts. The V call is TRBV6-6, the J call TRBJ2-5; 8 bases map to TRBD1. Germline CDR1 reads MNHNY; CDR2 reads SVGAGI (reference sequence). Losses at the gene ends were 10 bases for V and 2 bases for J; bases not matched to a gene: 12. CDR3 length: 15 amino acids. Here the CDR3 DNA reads TGTGCCACCACACAGGGGGGAACTGGACAAGAGACCCAGTACTTC. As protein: CATTQGGTGQETQYF.

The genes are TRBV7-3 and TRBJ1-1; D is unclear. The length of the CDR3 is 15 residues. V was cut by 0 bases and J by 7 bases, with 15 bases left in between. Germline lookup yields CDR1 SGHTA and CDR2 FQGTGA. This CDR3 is CASSLTPGLGGEAFF. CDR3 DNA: TGTGCCAGCAGCTTAACACCAGGTTTGGGAGGTGAAGCTTTCTTT.

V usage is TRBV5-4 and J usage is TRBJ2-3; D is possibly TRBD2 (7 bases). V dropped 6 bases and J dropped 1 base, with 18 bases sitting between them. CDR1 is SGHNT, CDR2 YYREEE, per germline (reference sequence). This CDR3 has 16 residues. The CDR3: CASTTRGAGGTDTQYF. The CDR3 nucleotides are TGTGCCAGCACCACCCGGGGGGCGGGAGGCACAGATACGCAGTATTTT.

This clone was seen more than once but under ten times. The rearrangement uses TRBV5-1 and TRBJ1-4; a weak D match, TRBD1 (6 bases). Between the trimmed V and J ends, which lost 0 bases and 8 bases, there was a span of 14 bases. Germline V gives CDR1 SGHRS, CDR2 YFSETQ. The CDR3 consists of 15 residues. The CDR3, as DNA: TGCGCCAGCAGCTTGGGCGGGGGCGCCGGGGAAAAACTGTTTTTT. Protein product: CASSLGGGAGEKLFF.

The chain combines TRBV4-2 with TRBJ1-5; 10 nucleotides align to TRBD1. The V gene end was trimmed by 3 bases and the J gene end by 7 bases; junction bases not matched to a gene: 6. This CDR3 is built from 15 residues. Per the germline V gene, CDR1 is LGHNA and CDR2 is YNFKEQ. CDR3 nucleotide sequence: TGTGCCAGCAGCCAGGGGGGGACAGGGGAACAGCCCCAGCATTTT. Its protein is CASSQGGTGEQPQHF.

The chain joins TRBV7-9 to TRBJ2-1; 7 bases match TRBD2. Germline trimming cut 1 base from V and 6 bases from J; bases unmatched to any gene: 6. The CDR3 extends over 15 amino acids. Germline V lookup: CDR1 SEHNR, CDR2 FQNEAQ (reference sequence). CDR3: CASSLGREAGNEQFF. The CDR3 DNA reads TGTGCCAGCAGCTTAGGTCGGGAGGCCGGCAATGAGCAGTTCTTC.

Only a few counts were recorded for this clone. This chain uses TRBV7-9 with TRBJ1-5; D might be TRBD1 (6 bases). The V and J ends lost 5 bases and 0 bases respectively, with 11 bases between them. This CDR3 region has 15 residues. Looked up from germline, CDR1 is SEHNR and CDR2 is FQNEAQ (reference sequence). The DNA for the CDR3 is TGTGCCAGCAGCCCCCAGGGGAATAGCAATCAGCCCCAGCATTTT. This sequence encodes CASSPQGNSNQPQHF.

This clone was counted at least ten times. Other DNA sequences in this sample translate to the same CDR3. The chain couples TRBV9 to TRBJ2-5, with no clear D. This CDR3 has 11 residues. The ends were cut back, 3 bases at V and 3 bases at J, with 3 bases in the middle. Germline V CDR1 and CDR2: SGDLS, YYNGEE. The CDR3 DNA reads TGTGCCAGCAGCGCAGAAGAGACCCAGTACTTC. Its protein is CASSAEETQYF.

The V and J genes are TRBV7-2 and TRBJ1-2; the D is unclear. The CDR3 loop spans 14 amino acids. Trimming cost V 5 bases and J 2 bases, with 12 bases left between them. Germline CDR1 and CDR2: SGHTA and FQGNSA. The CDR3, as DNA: TGTGCCAGCAGCCCACCAGGCAGGAACTATGGCTACACCTTC. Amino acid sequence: CASSPPGRNYGYTF.

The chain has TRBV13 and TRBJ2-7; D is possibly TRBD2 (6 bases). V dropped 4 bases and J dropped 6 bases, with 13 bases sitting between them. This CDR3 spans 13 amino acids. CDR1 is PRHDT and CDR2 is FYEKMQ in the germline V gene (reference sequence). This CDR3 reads CASSSTRRGEQYF. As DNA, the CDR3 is TGTGCCAGCAGCTCCACTCGGCGGGGCGAGCAGTACTTC.

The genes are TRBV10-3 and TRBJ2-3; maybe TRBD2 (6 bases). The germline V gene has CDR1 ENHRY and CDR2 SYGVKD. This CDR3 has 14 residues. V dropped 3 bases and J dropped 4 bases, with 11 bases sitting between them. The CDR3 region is CAISDLLASDTQYF. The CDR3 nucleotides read TGTGCCATCAGTGACCTGCTAGCGTCAGATACGCAGTATTTT.

For the CDR3, the DNA is TGTGCCAGCAGCGTCGAAGCACAGGGGCGGGAGCAGTACTTC. It encodes CASSVEAQGREQYF. The chain carries TRBV27 and TRBJ2-7, with TRBD1 matching over 7 bases. The CDR3 consists of 14 residues. Trimming took 6 bases from V and 7 from J; bases not matched to a gene: 12. The germline V gene encodes CDR1 MNHEY and CDR2 SMNVEV (reference sequence).

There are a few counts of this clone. The CDR3 DNA sequence: TGTGCCAGCAGCCAAGCTGGGACAGGGGGTATCGGGGAGCTGTTTTTT. This sequence encodes CASSQAGTGGIGELFF. The chain joins TRBV7-2 to TRBJ2-2; TRBD1 agrees at 11 bases. V lost 5 bases, J lost 7 bases, and 9 bases stayed unmatched. Germline values: CDR1 SGHTA, CDR2 FQGNSA. This CDR3 contains 16 residues.

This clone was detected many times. In DNA, the CDR3 is TGTGCCAGCAGCTTGACAGCCCGTGACAATGAGCAGTTCTTC. Translating gives CASSLTARDNEQFF. The chain recombines TRBV5-4 with TRBJ2-1; D gene ambiguous. V was trimmed by 1 base and J by 5 bases, leaving 10 bases between them. The CDR3 spans 14 residues. Germline assignment: CDR1 SGHNT and CDR2 YYREEE (reference sequence).

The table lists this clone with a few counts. Here the CDR3 reads CASSLAEAGGHYEQYF. The CDR3 region has the DNA TGCGCCAGCAGCTTGGCCGAGGCGGGGGGGCATTACGAGCAGTACTTC. This sequence joins TRBV5-1 and TRBJ2-7; 9 bases fit TRBD2. The germline V gene encodes CDR1 SGHRS and CDR2 YFSETQ. V was pared by 0 bases and J by 4 bases, with 8 bases of the junction left unmatched. The CDR3 is 16 residues long.

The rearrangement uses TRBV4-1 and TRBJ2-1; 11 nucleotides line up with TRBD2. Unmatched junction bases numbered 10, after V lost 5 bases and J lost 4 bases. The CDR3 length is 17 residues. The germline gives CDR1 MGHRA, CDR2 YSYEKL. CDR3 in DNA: TGCGCCAGCAGCTACAGACTAGCGGGATCACATTACAATGAGCAGTTCTTC. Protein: CASSYRLAGSHYNEQFF.

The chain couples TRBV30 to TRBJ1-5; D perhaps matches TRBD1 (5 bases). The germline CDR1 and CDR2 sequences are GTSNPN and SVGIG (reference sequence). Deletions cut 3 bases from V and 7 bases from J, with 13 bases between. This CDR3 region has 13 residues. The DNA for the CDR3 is TGTGCCTGGAGGCAGGGCGAACAACAGCCCCAGCATTTT. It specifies CAWRQGEQQPQHF.

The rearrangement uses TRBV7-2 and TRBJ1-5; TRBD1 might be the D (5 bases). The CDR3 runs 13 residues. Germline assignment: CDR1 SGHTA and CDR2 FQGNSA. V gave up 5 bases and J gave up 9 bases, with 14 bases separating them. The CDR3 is CASSPPQGRPQHF. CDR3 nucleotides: TGTGCCAGCAGCCCTCCCCAGGGCCGGCCCCAGCATTTT.

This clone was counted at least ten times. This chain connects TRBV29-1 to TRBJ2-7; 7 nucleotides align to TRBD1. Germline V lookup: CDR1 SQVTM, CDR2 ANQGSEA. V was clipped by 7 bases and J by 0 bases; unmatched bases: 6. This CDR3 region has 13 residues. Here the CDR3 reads CSGTGTDSYEQYF. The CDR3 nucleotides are TGCAGCGGAACCGGGACAGACTCCTACGAGCAGTACTTC.

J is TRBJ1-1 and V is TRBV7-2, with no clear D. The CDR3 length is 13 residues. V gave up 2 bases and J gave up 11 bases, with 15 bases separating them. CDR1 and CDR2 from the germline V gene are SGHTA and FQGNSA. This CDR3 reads CASSLSGEGKAFF. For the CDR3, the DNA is TGTGCCAGCAGCTTAAGTGGGGAGGGCAAGGCTTTCTTT. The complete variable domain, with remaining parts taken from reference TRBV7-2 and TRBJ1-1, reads GAGVSQSPSNKVTEKGKDVELRCDPISGHTALYWYRQSLGQGLEFLIYFQGNSAPDKSGLPSDRFSAERTGGSVSTLTIQRTQQEDSAVYLCASSLSGEGKAFFGQGTRLTVV.

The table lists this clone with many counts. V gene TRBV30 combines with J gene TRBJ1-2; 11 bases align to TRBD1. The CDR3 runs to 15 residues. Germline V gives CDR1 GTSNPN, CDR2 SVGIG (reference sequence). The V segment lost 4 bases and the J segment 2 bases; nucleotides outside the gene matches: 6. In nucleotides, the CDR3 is TGTGCCTGGAATGCCGGGACAGGGGGGAACTATGGCTACACCTTC. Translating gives CAWNAGTGGNYGYTF.